This T cell receptor (beta chain) was captured in a study of blood T cell repertoires in COVID-19. Study in general: COVID-19 samples from acute and convalescent phases originated in the United States, Italy and Spain. Sources were T cells, B-cell-depleted T cells, or PBMCs; the material itself was cDNA or gDNA.

Trimming shortened V by 4 bases and J by 3 bases, and 7 bases separated the two germline ends. This CDR3 contains 13 residues. Germline CDR1 and CDR2: SNHLY and FYNNEI. Original processing methods: Amplification from reference gene primers served as the basis for estimated nucleated cell counts. Assay: immunoSEQ multiplex PCR; the TCRdb copy retains only in-frame clones and omits some. V and J calls and clone size are copied from that table; D and trimming were computed from the DNA. The sample has 240,000 or so clones, around 81% seen once; the top ten hold roughly 1.9%. The sequence came from a young man who had recovered from COVID-19. The J gene is TRBJ2-4, the V gene TRBV2, with D possibly TRBD2 on 5 matching bases. Material: peripheral blood. This chain's CDR3 is CASSAGVKNIQYF. The CDR3 nucleotides are TGTGCCAGCAGTGCCGGGGTCAAAAACATTCAGTACTTC. Based on the CDR3 plus reference TRBV2 and TRBJ2-4, the full variable domain is EPEVTQTPSHQVTQMGQEVILRCVPISNHLYFYWYRQILGQKVEFLVSFYNNEISEKSEIFDDQFSVERPDGSNFTLKIRSTKLEDSAMYFCASSAGVKNIQYFGAGTRLSVL.